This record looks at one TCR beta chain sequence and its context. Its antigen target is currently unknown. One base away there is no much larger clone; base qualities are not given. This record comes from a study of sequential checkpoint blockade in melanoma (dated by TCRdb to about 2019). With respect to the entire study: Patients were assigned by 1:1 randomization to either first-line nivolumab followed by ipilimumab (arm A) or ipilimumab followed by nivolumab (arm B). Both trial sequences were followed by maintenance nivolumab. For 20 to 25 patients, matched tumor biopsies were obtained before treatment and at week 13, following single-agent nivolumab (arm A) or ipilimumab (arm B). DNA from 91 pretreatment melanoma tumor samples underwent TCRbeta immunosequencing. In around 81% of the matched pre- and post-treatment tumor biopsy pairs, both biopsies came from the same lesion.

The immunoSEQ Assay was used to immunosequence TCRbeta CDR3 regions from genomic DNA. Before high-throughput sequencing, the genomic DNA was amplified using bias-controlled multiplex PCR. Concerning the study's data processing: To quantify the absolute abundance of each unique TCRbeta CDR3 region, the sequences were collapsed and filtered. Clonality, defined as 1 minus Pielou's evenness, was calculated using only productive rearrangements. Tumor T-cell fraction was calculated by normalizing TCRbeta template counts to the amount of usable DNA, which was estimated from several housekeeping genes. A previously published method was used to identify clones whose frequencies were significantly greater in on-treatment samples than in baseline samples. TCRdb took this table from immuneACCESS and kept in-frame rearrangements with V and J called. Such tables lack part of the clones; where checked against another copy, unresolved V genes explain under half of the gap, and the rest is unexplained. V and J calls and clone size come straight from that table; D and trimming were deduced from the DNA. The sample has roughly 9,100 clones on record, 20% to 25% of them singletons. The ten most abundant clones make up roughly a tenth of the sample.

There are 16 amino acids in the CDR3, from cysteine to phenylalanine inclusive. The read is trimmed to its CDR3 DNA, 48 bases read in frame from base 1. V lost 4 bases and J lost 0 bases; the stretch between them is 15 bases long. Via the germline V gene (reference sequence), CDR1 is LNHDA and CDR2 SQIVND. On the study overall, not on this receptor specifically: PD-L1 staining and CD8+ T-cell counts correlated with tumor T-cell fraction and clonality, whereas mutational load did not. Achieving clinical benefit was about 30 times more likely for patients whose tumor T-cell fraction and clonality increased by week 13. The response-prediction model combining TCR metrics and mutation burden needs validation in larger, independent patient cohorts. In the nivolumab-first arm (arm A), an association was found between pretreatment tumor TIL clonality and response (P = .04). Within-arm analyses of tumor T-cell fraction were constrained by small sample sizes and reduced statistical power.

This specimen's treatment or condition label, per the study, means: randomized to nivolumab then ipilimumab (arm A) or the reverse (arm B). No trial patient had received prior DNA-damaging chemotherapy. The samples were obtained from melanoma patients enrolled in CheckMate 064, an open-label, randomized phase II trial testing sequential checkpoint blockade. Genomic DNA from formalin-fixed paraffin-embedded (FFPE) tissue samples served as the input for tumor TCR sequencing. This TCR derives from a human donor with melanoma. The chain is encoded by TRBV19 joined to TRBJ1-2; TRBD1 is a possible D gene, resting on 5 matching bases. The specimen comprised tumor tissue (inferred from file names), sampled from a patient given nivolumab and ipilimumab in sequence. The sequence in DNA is TGTGCCAGTAGTACGCCGGGGCCCAGGGCTAACTATGGCTACACCTTC. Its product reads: CASSTPGPRANYGYTF.